The sequence of this T cell receptor (beta chain) was determined in a study of T cell changes during pregnancy in multiple sclerosis. Clones were sequenced by immunoSEQ multiplex PCR, and TCRdb holds only the in-frame ones, with some missing. The sample lists around 19,000 clones; about 87% were seen once. The CDR3 contains 15 residues. CDR1 and CDR2 (germline): SGHRS, YFSETQ. V gave up 1 base and J gave up 2 bases, with 7 bases separating them. This sequence joins TRBV5-1 and TRBJ1-6; TRBD1 is a possible D gene (6 bases). The sequences come from CD8+ T cells from peripheral blood mononuclear cells, collected in the third trimester of pregnancy. The TCR sequence derives from a female donor in good health, enrolled as a control in a pregnancy study. CDR3 bases: TGCGCCAGCAGCTTGACAGGGCCCTATAATTCACCCCTCCACTTT. Translating gives CASSLTGPYNSPLHF.